Following are 2 T cell receptor beta chains from one sample sequenced in a study of T cell repertoires in cytomegalovirus infection. These receptors' antigens are unknown. Using its own MiXCR run on the reads, TCRdb lists one record per CDR3 protein. The sample yields roughly 700,000 distinct CDR3 sequences, around 31% seen once. The sequences come from cultured PBMCs, collected from culture after CMV antigen stimulation. These receptors all come from a human donor in good health (CMV status not recorded). Some clones in this sample may be carry-over from other donors' samples.

In this sample, this clonotype turned up many times. The chain is built from TRBV7-2 and TRBJ2-4; 9 bases align to TRBD1. The germline V gene has CDR1 SGHTA and CDR2 FQGNSA. This CDR3 is 13 amino acids long. V lost 2 bases to trimming and J lost 7 bases; unmatched junction nucleotides: 0. The CDR3 protein is CASSLTGGNIQYF. The CDR3 region has the DNA TGTGCCAGCAGCTTAACAGGGGGCAACATTCAGTACTTC.

The V gene is TRBV19, the J gene TRBJ1-1, with unresolved D. The CDR3 length is 14 residues. The ends were cut back, 8 bases at V and 0 bases at J, with 13 bases in the middle. Germline lookup yields CDR1 LNHDA and CDR2 SQIVND (reference sequence). In DNA form, the CDR3 reads TGTGCCAGTTTTCAGGTCGGGCTGAACACTGAAGCTTTCTTT. Translation: CASFQVGLNTEAFF.